Listed below are T cell receptor beta chains from one sample, sequenced in a study of blood T cell repertoires in COVID-19. Generated by immunoSEQ multiplex PCR, the TCRdb table keeps only in-frame clones and is missing some. This sample yields tens of thousands of clones, of which around 84% are seen a single time; 22% belongs to the top ten. The sequenced sample was peripheral blood. The receptor set was obtained from an elderly woman in a cohort sampled during active or convalescent COVID-19. Both conserved end residues are part of each CDR3. A D gene is named only where the DNA matches it firmly. Size is omitted from some rows. Given values are once, few, many or a class for expanded clones.

D	size	V	J	DNA	CDR3
.	.	TRBV18	TRBJ1-2	TGTGCCAGCTCAGGCATAGGGGGTAACCTCTATGGCTACACCTTC	CASSGIGGNLYGYTF
TRBD1	.	TRBV6-6	TRBJ1-2	TGTGCCAGCAGTCCGGGACAGGGAAATAACTATGGCTACACCTTC	CASSPGQGNNYGYTF
TRBD1	few	TRBV19	TRBJ1-1	TGTGCCAGCAGGAGACAGGGGGCGAGGGAAGCTTTCTTT	CASRRQGAREAFF
TRBD1	.	TRBV28	TRBJ2-2	TGTGCCAGCAAGGGGACAGCGAACACCGGGGAGCTGTTTTTT	CASKGTANTGELFF
.	.	TRBV6-5	TRBJ1-1	TGTGCCAGTTTACAGGAATTTAACACTGAAGCTTTCTTT	CASLQEFNTEAFF
.	.	TRBV28	TRBJ1-5	TGTGCCAGCAGATCTGGGACAACTAATCAGCCCCAGCATTTT	CASRSGTTNQPQHF
.	.	TRBV5-1	TRBJ1-2	TGCGCCAGCAGCTTGACAGGGATATCTAACTATGGCTACACCTTC	CASSLTGISNYGYTF
.	.	TRBV11-3	TRBJ1-1	TGTGCCAGCAGTCTGGACACCTACACTGAAGCTTTCTTT	CASSLDTYTEAFF
.	.	TRBV10-3	TRBJ1-1	TGTGCCATCAAGACGGACTTGAACACTGAAGCTTTCTTT	CAIKTDLNTEAFF
TRBD2	once	TRBV6-5	TRBJ2-7	TGTGCCAGCCACCGGACTAGCGGTTACGAGCAGTACTTC	CASHRTSGYEQYF
.	.	TRBV15	TRBJ2-1	TGTGCCACCAGCAGCCTTTCCGGGACTGTCGGCAATGAGCAGTTCTTC	CATSSLSGTVGNEQFF
.	.	TRBV15	TRBJ1-5	TGTGCCACCAGCACCTCTCGAGGGAAAAGCAATCAGCCCCAGCATTTT	CATSTSRGKSNQPQHF
TRBD1	.	TRBV5-1	TRBJ2-2	TGCGCCAGCAGCGGGGGACAGCTCATCGCCGGGGAGCTGTTTTTT	CASSGGQLIAGELFF
.	.	TRBV21-1	TRBJ2-1	TGTGCCAGCAGCTCAACCCTAGCGGGAGCGGAGGGACACAATGAGCAGTTCTTC	CASSSTLAGAEGHNEQFF
.	many	TRBV13	TRBJ1-6	TGTGCCAGCAGATTACGAGGCGCACTAAATTCACCCCTCCACTTT	CASRLRGALNSPLHF
TRBD2	.	TRBV18	TRBJ2-1	TGTGCCAGCTCACCGGGACTAGCGGGAGTTGATGAGCAGTTCTTC	CASSPGLAGVDEQFF
.	.	TRBV5-1	TRBJ1-3	TGCGCCAGCAGCCCGTTAGACTCTGTGGGTAACACCATATATTTT	CASSPLDSVGNTIYF
.	.	TRBV18	TRBJ2-6	TGTGCCAGCTCACCCCCGGGACAAGGGACTACTGGGGCCAACGTCCTGACTTTC	CASSPPGQGTTGANVLTF
.	once	TRBV7-2	TRBJ1-3	TGTGCCAGCAGCCCGTGGGGGGTTGAAAACACCATATATTTT	CASSPWGVENTIYF
.	few	TRBV30	TRBJ1-5	TGTGCCTGGAGTGTTGGGGGCCGTAGCAATCAGCCCCAGCATTTT	CAWSVGGRSNQPQHF
TRBD2	once	TRBV3-1/TRBV3-2	TRBJ2-7	TGTGCCAGCAGCCAGGGGTGGAGCGGGAGCTTCTACGAGCAGTACTTC	CASSQGWSGSFYEQYF
TRBD2	.	TRBV6-5	TRBJ2-2	TGTGCCAGCAGGCTAGCGGGAGGCCACACCGGGGAGCTGTTTTTT	CASRLAGGHTGELFF
TRBD2	once	TRBV5-6	TRBJ2-5	TGTGCCAGCAGCTTACCTAGCGGGGCGCAAGAGACCCAGTACTTC	CASSLPSGAQETQYF
.	.	TRBV12-5	TRBJ2-1	TGTGCTAGTGGTTTTCTGGGCAGGGATAATGAGCAGTTCTTC	CASGFLGRDNEQFF
TRBD1	few	TRBV11-2	TRBJ2-2	TGTGCCAGCAGCCTTCAGGGACAGGGTTCGGCCGGGGAGCTGTTTTTT	CASSLQGQGSAGELFF
TRBD1	.	TRBV25-1	TRBJ1-5	TGTGCCAGCAGTCCAGGGGGTTGCAATCAGCCCCAGCATTTT	CASSPGGCNQPQHF
.	.	TRBV5-1	TRBJ1-4	TGCGCCAGCAGCTTGTCGGCAACTAATGAAAAACTGTTTTTT	CASSLSATNEKLFF
.	.	TRBV7-2	TRBJ1-2	TGTGCCAGCAGCTTAGCTCCAACGGGGTATGGCTACACCTTC	CASSLAPTGYGYTF
TRBD1	.	TRBV6-5	TRBJ2-7	TGTGCCAGCAGGCGACAGGGTGGAATGAGTTACGAGCAGTACTTC	CASRRQGGMSYEQYF
.	.	TRBV7-8	TRBJ1-2	TGTGCCAGCAGCCCTGACAGTGCTAACTATGGCTACACCTTC	CASSPDSANYGYTF
TRBD1	.	TRBV29-1	TRBJ1-2	TGCAGCGTTAACAGGGGCCACTATGGCTACACCTTC	CSVNRGHYGYTF
TRBD1	.	TRBV30	TRBJ2-1	TGTGCCTGGAGCACTTTTGGGACAGGGTCCTACAATGAGCAGTTCTTC	CAWSTFGTGSYNEQFF
TRBD2	.	TRBV28	TRBJ2-7	TGTGCCAGCAAAGATAGCGGGAGTCCGATTGGGTCGTGGGAGCAGTACTTC	CASKDSGSPIGSWEQYF